The 6 T cell receptor beta chains presented below share a single source sample, sequenced in a study of cytotoxic CD8 clonotypes in ibrutinib-treated CLL. Using immunoSEQ multiplex PCR, the repertoire was profiled, and TCRdb retains in-frame clones only, with some absent. The sample records over 100,000 clones, about 50% being singletons. The sequencing here drew on PBMCs, taken after 24 months of ibrutinib treatment. These receptors were obtained from a human donor with chronic lymphocytic leukemia.

The V and J genes are TRBV27 and TRBJ2-2, with 11 positions matching TRBD1. J gave up 5 bases and V 5 bases, and 4 bases lay outside the gene matches. Per germline, CDR1 MNHEY and CDR2 SMNVEV (reference sequence). This CDR3 has 15 amino acids. The CDR3 DNA sequence: TGTGCCAGCAGTGAGGACAGGGGGCCGACCGGGGAGCTGTTTTTT. Its translation is CASSEDRGPTGELFF.

The rearrangement links TRBV2 to TRBJ2-7; D is uncertain. This CDR3 region has 11 residues. CDR1 and CDR2 (germline): SNHLY, FYNNEI. The V end lost 4 bases, the J end lost 5 bases, and 6 bases lay between the germline ends. The CDR3 bases are TGTGCCAGCAGTGCTGGGAACGAGCAGTACTTC. It is translated as CASSAGNEQYF.

The rearrangement uses TRBV2 and TRBJ2-7, with 7 bases matching TRBD1. The CDR3 covers 14 residues. Germline-derived CDR1 and CDR2 are SNHLY and FYNNEI. The ends lost 6 bases at V and 0 bases at J; junction bases unmatched: 5. The CDR3 DNA reads as TGTGCCAGCAGGGACAGGACGAGCTCCTACGAGCAGTACTTC. Its translation: CASRDRTSSYEQYF.

This chain joins TRBV18 and TRBJ2-7; no reliable D call. V was pared by 1 base and J by 6 bases, with 7 bases between. The CDR3 runs to 12 residues. From germline, CDR1 is KGHSH and CDR2 LQKENI. CDR3 nucleotide sequence: TGTGCCAGCTCACCACAGGGTCTCGAGCAGTACTTC. It encodes CASSPQGLEQYF.

The genes are TRBV5-4 and TRBJ1-1; tentative D call: TRBD1 (5 bases). This CDR3 spans 14 amino acids. Germline V gene lookup returns CDR1 SGHNT and CDR2 YYREEE (reference sequence). V lost 6 bases to trimming and J lost 3 bases, with 15 bases between them. The CDR3: CASTSGQGYTEAFF. CDR3 bases: TGTGCCAGCACTTCCGGTCAGGGTTACACTGAAGCTTTCTTT.

This chain links TRBV25-1 with TRBJ2-5, with 11 bases matching TRBD1. The CDR3 is made up of 15 amino acids. Germline V lookup: CDR1 MGHDK, CDR2 SYGVNS. V gave up 5 bases and J gave up 4 bases; unmatched junction bases: 6. The CDR3 DNA reads TGTGCCAGCAGTCCCGGACAGGGGGCCGGAGAGACCCAGTACTTC. Translation: CASSPGQGAGETQYF.